This T cell receptor (beta chain) stems from a study of shared clonotypes between healthy human individuals. Whole-study results and caveats: In several donors, about 5% of naive CD4 clonotypes appeared in common. Naive subsets, compared against memory subsets, generally had larger estimated richness values. It was only blood that was sampled, and tissue repertoires likely differ.

Genomic DNA per cell subset filled all wells of several immunoSEQ plates. Clones were read by immunoSEQ multiplex PCR, and TCRdb kept only the in-frame ones, dropping some. The sample has 2 million to 2.5 million clones, roughly 93% seen once. The germline V gene has CDR1 SGHRS and CDR2 YFSETQ. The CDR3 contains 14 residues. V dropped 0 bases and J dropped 6 bases, with 9 bases sitting between them. Note on this clone: What it recognizes is unknown. The identical CDR3 is also encoded by other nucleotide sequences in the sample.

The sequence came from a man aged 18 to 29 in good health. Some clones in this sample may be carry-over from other donors' samples. The V gene is TRBV5-1, the J gene TRBJ1-4; TRBD1 is a possible D gene (6 bases). The sample was naive CD4+ T cells from PBMCs. Stated subset: CD45RA+ positively selected. The CDR3 DNA reads as TGCGCCAGCAGCTTGGCCGCAGGGGATGAAAAACTGTTTTTT. It yields the protein CASSLAAGDEKLFF.